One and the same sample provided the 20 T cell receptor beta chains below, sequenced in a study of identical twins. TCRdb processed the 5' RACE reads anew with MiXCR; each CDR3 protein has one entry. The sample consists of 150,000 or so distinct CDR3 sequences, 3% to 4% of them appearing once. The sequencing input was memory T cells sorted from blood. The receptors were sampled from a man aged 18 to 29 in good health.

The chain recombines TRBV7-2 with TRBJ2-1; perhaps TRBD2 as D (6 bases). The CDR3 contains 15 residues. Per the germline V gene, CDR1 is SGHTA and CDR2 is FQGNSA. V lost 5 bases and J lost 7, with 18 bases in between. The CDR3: CASSAPGLTVNEQFF. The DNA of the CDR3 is TGTGCCAGCAGCGCACCGGGACTTACCGTTAATGAGCAGTTCTTC.

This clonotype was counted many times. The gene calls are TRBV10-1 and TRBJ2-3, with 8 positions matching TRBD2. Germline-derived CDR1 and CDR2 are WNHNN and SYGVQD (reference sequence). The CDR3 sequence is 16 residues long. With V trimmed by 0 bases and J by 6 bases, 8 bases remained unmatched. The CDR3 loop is CASSESQAGDWDTQYF. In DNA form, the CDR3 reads TGCGCCAGCAGTGAGTCCCAAGCGGGAGATTGGGATACGCAGTATTTT.

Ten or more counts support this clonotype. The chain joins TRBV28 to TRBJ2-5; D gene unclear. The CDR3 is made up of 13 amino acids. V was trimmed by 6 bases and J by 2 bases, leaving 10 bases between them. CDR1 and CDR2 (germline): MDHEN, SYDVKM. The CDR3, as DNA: TGTGCCAGCAGCCAAATAATACAAGAGACCCAGTACTTC. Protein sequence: CASSQIIQETQYF.

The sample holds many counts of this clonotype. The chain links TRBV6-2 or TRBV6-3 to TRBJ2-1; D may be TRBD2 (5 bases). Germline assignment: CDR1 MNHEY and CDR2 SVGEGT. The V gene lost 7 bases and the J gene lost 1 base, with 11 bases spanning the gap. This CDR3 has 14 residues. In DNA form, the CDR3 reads TGTGCCAGCATACCGCGGGCGTCCTACAATGAGCAGTTCTTC. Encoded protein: CASIPRASYNEQFF.

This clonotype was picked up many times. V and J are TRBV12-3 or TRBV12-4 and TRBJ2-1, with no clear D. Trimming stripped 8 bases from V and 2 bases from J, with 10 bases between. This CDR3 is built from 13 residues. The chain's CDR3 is CASSTNPYNEQFF. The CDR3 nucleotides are TGTGCCAGCTCCACTAACCCCTACAATGAGCAGTTCTTC.

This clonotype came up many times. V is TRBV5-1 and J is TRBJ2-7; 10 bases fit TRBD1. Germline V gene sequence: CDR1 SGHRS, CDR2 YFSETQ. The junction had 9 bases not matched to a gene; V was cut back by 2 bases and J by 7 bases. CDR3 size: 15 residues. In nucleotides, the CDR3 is TGCGCCAGCAGCTTCACCGGGACAGGGGATCGAGAGCAGTACTTC. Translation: CASSFTGTGDREQYF.

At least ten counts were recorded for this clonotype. CDR3 loop: CASSLGLRTAYNEQFF. DNA of the CDR3: TGTGCCAGCAGTTTAGGGTTACGGACAGCCTACAATGAGCAGTTCTTC. The gene calls are TRBV12-3 or TRBV12-4 and TRBJ2-1, with D maybe TRBD1 (6 bases). The CDR3 consists of 16 residues. Trimming took 1 base from V and 2 from J, leaving 12 bases between them.

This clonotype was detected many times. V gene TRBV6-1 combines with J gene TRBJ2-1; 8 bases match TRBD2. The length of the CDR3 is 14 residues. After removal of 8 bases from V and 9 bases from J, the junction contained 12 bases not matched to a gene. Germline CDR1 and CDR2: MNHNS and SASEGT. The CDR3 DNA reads TGTGCCAGCGGGGGACTAGGGAGGGTCAGTGAGCAGTTCTTC. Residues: CASGGLGRVSEQFF.

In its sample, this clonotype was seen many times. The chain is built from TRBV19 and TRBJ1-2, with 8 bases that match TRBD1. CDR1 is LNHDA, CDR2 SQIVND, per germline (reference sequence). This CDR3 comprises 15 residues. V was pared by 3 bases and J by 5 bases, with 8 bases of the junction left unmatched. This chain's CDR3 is CASSISDRAGYGYTF. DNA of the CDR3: TGTGCCAGTAGTATCTCGGACAGGGCAGGATATGGCTACACCTTC.

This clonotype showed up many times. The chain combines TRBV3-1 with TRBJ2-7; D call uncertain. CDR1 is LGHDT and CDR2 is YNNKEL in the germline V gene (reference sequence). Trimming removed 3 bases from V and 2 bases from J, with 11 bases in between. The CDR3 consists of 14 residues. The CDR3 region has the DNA TGTGCCAGCAGCCAGTTCTTCGGCCCCTACGAGCAGTACTTC. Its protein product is CASSQFFGPYEQYF.

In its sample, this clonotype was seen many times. In DNA, the CDR3 is TGTGCCAGCAGTGATAGCGGGAGGGCTACAGATACGCAGTATTTT. It yields the protein CASSDSGRATDTQYF. The chain employs TRBV6-4 and TRBJ2-3, with TRBD2 matching over 11 bases. The CDR3 has 15 amino acids. V shed 3 bases and J 3 bases; nucleotides not matched to a gene: 2. The germline gives CDR1 MRHNA, CDR2 SNTAGT.

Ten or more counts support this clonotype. The CDR3 region has the DNA TGTGCCAGCAGCTTGGGACAGGGAAGGATGGGCCAGTACTTC. The encoded protein is CASSLGQGRMGQYF. The V call is TRBV7-2, the J call TRBJ2-5; 9 bases match TRBD1. V shed 3 bases, J shed 10 bases, and the junction held 9 bases outside the gene matches. This CDR3 is built from 14 residues. Germline assignment: CDR1 SGHTA and CDR2 FQGNSA.

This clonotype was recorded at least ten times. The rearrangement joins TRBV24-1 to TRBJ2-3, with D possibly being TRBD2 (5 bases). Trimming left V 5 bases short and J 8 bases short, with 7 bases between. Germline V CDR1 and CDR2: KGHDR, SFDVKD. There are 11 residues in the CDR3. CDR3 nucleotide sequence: TGTGCCACCAGTGGAGGGAGTACGCAGTATTTT. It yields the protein CATSGGSTQYF.

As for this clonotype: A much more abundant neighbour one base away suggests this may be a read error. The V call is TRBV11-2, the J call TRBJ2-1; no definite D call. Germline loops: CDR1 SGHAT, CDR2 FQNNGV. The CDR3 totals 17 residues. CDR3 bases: TGTGCCAGAAGCTTAGCCGGTCTTGGATTGTCCTACAATGAGCAGTTCTTC. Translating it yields CARSLAGLGLSYNEQFF.

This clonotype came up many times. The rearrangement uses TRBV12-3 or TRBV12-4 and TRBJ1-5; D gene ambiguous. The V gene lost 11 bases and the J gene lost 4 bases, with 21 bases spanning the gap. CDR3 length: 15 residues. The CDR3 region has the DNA TGTGCCTCCCACTCTGACTTTTCCCCAAATCAGCCCCAGCATTTT. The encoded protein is CASHSDFSPNQPQHF.

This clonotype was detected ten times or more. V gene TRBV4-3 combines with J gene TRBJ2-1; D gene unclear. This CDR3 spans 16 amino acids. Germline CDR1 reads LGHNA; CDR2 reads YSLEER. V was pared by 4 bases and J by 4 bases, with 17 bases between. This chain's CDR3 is CASSPDEASRYNEQFF. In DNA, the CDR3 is TGCGCCAGCAGCCCCGACGAGGCCTCGCGATACAATGAGCAGTTCTTC.

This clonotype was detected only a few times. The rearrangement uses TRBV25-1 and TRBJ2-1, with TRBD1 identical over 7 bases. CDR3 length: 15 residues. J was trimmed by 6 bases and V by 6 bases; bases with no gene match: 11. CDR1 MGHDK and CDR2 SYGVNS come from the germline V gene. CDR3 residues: CASSPRQGKGNEQFF. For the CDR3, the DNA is TGTGCCAGCAGCCCCAGACAGGGTAAGGGCAATGAGCAGTTCTTC.

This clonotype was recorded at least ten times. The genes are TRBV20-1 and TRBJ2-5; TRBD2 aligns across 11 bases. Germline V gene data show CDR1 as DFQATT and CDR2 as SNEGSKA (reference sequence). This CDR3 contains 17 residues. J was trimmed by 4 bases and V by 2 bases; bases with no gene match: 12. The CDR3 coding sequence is TGCAGTGCTAGACGTCTAGCGGGAGGCCTGGGGGGAGAGACCCAGTACTTC. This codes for CSARRLAGGLGGETQYF.

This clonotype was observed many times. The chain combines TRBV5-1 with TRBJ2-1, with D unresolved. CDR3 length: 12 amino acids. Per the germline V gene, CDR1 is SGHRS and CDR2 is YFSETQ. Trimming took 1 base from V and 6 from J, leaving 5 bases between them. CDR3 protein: CASSLTGNEQFF. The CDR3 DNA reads TGCGCCAGCAGCTTGACGGGCAATGAGCAGTTCTTC.

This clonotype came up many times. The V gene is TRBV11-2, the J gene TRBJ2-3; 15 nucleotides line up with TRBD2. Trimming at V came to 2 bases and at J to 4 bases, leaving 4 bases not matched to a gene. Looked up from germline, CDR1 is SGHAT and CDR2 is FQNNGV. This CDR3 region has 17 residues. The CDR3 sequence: CASSLWGLAGGADTQYF. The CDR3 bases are TGTGCCAGCAGCTTATGGGGACTAGCGGGAGGTGCAGATACGCAGTATTTT.